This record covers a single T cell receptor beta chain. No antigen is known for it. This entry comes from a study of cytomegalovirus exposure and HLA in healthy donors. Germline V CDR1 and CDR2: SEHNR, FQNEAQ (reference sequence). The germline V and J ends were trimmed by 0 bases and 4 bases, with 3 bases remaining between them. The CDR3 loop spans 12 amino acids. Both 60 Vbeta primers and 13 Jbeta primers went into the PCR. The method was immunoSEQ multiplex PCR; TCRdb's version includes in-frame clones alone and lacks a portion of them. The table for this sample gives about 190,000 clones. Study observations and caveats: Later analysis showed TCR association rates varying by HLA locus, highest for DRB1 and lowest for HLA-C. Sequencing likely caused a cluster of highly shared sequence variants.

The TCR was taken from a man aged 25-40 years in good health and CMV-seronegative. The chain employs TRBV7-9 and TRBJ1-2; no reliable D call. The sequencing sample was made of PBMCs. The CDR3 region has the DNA TGTGCCAGCAGCTTAGCACTCTATGGCTACACCTTC. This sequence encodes CASSLALYGYTF.